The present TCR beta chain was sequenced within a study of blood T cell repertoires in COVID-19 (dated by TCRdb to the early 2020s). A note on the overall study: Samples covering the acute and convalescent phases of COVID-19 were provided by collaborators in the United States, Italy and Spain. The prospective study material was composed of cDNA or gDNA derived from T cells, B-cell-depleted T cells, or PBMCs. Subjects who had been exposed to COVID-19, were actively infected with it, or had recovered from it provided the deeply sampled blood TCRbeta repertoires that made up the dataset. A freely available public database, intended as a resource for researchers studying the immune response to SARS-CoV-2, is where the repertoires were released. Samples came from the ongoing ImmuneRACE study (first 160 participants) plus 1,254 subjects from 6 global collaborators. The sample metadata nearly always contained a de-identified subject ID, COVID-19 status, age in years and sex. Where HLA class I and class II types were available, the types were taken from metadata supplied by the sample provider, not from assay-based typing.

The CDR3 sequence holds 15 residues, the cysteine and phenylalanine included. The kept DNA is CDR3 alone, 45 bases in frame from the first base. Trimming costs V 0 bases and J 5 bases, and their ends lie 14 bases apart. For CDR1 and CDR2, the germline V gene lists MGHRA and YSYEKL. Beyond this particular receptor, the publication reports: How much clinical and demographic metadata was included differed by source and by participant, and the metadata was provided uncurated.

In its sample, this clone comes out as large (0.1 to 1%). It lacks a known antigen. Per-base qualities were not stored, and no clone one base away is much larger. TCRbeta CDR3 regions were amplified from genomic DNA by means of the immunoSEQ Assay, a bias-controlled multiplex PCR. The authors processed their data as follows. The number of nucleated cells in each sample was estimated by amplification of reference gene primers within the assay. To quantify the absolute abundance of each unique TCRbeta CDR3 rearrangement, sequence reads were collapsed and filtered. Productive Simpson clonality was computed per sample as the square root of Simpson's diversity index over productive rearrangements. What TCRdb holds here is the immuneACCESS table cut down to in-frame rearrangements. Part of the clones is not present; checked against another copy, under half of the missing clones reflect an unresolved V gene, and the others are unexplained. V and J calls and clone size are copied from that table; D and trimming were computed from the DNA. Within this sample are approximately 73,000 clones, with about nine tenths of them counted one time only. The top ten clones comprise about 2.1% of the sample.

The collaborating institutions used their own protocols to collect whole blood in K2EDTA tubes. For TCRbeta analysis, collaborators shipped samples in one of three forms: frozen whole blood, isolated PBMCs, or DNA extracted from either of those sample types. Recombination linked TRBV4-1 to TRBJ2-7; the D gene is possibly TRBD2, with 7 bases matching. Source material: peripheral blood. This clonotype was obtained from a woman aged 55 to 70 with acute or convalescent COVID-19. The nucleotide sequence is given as TGCGCCAGCAGCCAAGAAACGGGGGGCCGGAACGAGCAGTACTTC. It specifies CASSQETGGRNEQYF.